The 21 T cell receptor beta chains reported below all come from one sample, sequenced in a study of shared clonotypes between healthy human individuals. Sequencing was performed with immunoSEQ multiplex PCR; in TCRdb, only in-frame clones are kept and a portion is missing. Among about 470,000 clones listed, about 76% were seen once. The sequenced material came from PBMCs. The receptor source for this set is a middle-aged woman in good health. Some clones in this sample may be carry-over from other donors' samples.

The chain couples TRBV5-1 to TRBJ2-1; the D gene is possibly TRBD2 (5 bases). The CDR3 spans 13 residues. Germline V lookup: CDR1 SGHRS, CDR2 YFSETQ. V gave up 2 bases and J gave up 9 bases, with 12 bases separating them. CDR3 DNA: TGCGCCAGCAGCTTAGGACCCGGAGGTGAGCAGTTCTTC. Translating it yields CASSLGPGGEQFF. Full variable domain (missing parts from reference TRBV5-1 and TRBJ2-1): KAGVTQTPRYLIKTRGQQVTLSCSPISGHRSVSWYQQTPGQGLQFLFEYFSETQRNKGNFPGRFSGRQFSNSRSEMNVSTLELGDSALYLCASSLGPGGEQFFGPGTRLTVL.

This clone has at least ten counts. The CDR3 reads CASKRPEEETQYF. The CDR3 coding sequence is TGTGCCAGTAAGCGACCGGAGGAAGAGACCCAGTACTTC. The chain has TRBV19 and TRBJ2-5; possible D gene TRBD2, 5 bases. This CDR3 contains 13 residues. From germline, CDR1 is LNHDA and CDR2 SQIVND (reference sequence). V was pared by 7 bases and J by 3 bases, with 12 bases between.

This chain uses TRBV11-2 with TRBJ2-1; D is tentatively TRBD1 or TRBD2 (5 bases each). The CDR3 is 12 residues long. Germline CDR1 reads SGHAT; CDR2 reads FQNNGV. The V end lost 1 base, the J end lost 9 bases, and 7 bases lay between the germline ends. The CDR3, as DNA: TGTGCCAGCAGCTTAGGGGGGATTGAGCAGTTCTTC. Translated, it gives CASSLGGIEQFF.

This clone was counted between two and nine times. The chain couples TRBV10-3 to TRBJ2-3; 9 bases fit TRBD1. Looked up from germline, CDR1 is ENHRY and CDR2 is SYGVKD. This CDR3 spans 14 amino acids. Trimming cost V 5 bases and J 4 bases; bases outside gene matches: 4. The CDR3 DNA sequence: TGTGCCATCAGTCTGGGACAGGGACCAGATACGCAGTATTTT. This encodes CAISLGQGPDTQYF.

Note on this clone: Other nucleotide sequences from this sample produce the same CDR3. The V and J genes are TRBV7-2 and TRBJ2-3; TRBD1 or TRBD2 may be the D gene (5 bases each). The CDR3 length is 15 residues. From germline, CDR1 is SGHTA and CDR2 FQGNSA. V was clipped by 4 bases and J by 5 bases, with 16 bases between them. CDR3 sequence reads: CASSSLGRAVDTQYF. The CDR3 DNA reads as TGTGCCAGCAGCTCCCTGGGGCGGGCAGTAGATACGCAGTATTTT.

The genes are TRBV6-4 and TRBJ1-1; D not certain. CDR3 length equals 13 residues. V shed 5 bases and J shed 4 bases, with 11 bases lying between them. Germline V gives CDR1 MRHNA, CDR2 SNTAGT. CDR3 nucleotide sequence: TGTGCCAGCAGTTTGGAAAAGGGCACTGAAGCTTTCTTT. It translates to CASSLEKGTEAFF.

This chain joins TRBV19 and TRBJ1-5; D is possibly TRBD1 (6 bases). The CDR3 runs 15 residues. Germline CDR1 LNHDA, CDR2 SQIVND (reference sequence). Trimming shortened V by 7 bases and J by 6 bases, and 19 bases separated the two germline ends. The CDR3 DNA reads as TGTGCCAGTACCAAAGGTTGGGGGCAGGGTCAGCCCCAGCATTTT. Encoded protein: CASTKGWGQGQPQHF.

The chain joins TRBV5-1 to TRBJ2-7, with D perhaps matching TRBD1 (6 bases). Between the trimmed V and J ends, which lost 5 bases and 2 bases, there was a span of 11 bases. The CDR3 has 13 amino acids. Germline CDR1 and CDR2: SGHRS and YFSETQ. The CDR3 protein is CASRQGEPYEQYF. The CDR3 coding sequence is TGCGCCAGCAGACAGGGAGAACCCTACGAGCAGTACTTC.

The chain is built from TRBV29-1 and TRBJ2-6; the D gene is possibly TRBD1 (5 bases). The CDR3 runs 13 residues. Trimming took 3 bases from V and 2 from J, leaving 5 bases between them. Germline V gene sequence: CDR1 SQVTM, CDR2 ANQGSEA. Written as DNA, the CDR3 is TGCAGCGTTGAGGACACTGGGGCCAACGTCCTGACTTTC. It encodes CSVEDTGANVLTF. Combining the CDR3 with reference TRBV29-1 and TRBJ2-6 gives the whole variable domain SAVISQKPSRDICQRGTSLTIQCQVDSQVTMMFWYRQQPGQSLTLIATANQGSEATYESGFVIDKFPISRPNLTFSTLTVSNMSPEDSSIYLCSVEDTGANVLTFGAGSRLTVL.

For the CDR3, the DNA is TGTGCCAGCAGCTTATCCCCGGCTGGGGCGGACATTCAGTACTTC. Translated: CASSLSPAGADIQYF. This chain connects TRBV11-2 to TRBJ2-4; TRBD1 is a possible D gene (5 bases). This CDR3 spans 15 amino acids. Deletions cut 2 bases from V and 8 bases from J, with 16 bases between. Germline assignment: CDR1 SGHAT and CDR2 FQNNGV.

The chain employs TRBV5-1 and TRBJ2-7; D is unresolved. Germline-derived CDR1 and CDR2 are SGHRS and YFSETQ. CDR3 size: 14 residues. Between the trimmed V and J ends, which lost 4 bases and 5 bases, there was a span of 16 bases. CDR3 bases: TGCGCCAGCAGCCCCGCCCCCATGGCGGACGAGCAGTACTTC. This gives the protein CASSPAPMADEQYF.

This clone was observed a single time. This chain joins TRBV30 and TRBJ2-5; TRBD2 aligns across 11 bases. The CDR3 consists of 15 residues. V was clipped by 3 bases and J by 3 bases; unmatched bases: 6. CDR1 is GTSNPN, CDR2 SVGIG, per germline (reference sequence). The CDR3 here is CAWRVSGRAEETQYF. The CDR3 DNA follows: TGTGCCTGGAGGGTTAGCGGGAGGGCCGAAGAGACCCAGTACTTC.

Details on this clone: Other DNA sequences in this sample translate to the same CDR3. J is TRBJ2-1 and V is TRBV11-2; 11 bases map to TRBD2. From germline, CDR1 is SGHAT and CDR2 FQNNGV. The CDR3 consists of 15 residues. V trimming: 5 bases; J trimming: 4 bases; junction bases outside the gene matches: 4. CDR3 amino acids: CASSPGTSGYNEQFF. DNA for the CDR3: TGTGCCAGCAGCCCGGGGACTAGCGGATACAATGAGCAGTTCTTC.

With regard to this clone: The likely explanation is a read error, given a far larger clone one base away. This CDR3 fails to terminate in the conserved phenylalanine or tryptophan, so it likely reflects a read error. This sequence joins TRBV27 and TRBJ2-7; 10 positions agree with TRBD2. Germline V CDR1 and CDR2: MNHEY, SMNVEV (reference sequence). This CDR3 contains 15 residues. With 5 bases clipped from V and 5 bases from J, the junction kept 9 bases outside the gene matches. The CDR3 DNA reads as TGTGCCAGCAGTACCAAGCGGGAGGGCCCCCACGAGCAGTACCTC. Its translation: CASSTKREGPHEQYL.

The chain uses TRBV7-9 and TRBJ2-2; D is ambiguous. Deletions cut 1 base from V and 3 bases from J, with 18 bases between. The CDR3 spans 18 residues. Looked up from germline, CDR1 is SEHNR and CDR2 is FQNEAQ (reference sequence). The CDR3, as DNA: TGTGCCAGCAGCTTAGGCGGCCGCGCGTCGGTCTACACCGGGGAGCTGTTTTTT. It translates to CASSLGGRASVYTGELFF. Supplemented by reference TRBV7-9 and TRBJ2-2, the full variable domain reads DTGVSQNPRHKITKRGQNVTFRCDPISEHNRLYWYRQTLGQGPEFLTYFQNEAQLEKSRLLSDRFSAERPKGSFSTLEIQRTEQGDSAMYLCASSLGGRASVYTGELFFGEGSRLTVL.

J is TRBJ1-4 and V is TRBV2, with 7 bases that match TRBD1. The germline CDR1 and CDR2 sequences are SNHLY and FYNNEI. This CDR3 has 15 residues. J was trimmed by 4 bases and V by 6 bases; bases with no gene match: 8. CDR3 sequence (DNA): TGTGCCAGCAGAGAACAGGGGACAGTTAATGAAAAACTGTTTTTT. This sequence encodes CASREQGTVNEKLFF.

CDR3 DNA: TGTGCCAGCACCAATGGGGGGCACGGGGAGCTGTTTTTT. Translating gives CASTNGGHGELFF. The chain has TRBV5-6 and TRBJ2-2, with D perhaps being TRBD1 or TRBD2 (6 bases each). The length of the CDR3 is 13 residues. Trimming cost V 6 bases and J 7 bases, with 13 bases left between them. Per the germline V gene, CDR1 is SGHDT and CDR2 is YYEEEE.

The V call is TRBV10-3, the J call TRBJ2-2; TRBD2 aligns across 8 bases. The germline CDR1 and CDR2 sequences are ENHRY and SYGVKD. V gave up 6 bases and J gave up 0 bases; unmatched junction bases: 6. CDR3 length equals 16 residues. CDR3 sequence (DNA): TGTGCCATCAGAACTAGCGGAGGTGCGAACACCGGGGAGCTGTTTTTT. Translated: CAIRTSGGANTGELFF.

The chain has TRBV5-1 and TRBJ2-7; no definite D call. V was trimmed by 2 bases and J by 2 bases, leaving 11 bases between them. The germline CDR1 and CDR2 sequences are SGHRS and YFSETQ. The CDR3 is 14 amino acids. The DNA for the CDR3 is TGCGCCAGCAGCTTTAGTGACCAAGCCTACGAGCAGTACTTC. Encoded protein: CASSFSDQAYEQYF.

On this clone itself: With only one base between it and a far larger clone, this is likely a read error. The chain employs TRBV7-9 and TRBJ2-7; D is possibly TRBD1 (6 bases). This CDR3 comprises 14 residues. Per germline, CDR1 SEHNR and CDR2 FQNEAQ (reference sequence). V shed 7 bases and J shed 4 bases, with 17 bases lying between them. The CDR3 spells CASNQDSRSYEQYF. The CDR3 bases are TGTGCCAGCAACCAGGACAGTCGATCTTACGAGCAGTACTTC.

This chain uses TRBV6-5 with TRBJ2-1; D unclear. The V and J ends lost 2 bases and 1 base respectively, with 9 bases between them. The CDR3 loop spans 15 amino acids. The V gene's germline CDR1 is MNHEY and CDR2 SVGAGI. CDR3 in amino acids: CASSYGQVSYNEQFF. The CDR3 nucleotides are TGTGCCAGCAGTTACGGGCAGGTGTCCTACAATGAGCAGTTCTTC.